This is a list of T cell receptor beta chains from one sample in a study of cytomegalovirus exposure and HLA in healthy donors. Generated by immunoSEQ multiplex PCR, the TCRdb table keeps only in-frame clones and is missing some. The profile shows 150,000 to 200,000 clones, 80% to 85% of them singletons. Sequencing input: PBMCs. Receptors were obtained from a woman aged 18-35 years in good health and CMV-seropositive. CDR3s include the opening cysteine and the closing phenylalanine or tryptophan. D genes are given only for firm matches. The size field is filled for only some rows; it gives once, few, many or a size class.

few . TRBJ1-5 TRBV2 CASSEMLEGQPQHF TGTGCCAGCAGTGAAATGTTGGAGGGACAGCCCCAGCATTTT
. TRBD1 TRBJ1-4 TRBV5-1 CASSRTGQDNEKLFF TGCGCCAGCAGCCGAACGGGACAGGACAATGAAAAACTGTTTTTT
. TRBD1 TRBJ2-3 TRBV9 CASSARTGPNTDTQYF TGTGCCAGCAGCGCCAGGACAGGGCCTAACACAGATACGCAGTATTTT
once . TRBJ2-7 TRBV6-5 CASSYIPGQSGQYF TGTGCCAGCAGTTACATACCAGGACAGTCCGGGCAGTACTTC
. . TRBJ2-3 TRBV7-6 CASRFRAFSTDTQYF TGTGCCAGCAGGTTCAGGGCGTTTAGCACAGATACGCAGTATTTT
. TRBD1 TRBJ2-7 TRBV28 CASSPTGYYEQYF TGTGCCAGCAGTCCGACAGGGTACTACGAGCAGTACTTC
. . TRBJ2-1 TRBV5-1 CASSSLIQGTYYNEQFF TGCGCCAGCAGTTCACTAATACAGGGTACCTACTACAATGAGCAGTTCTTC
. . TRBJ2-1 TRBV5-1 CASSLRQRNEQFF TGCGCCAGCAGCTTACGACAGAGGAATGAGCAGTTCTTC
. . TRBJ2-3 TRBV9 CASSDRTVTSTDTQYF TGTGCCAGCAGCGACCGGACAGTTACTAGCACAGATACGCAGTATTTT
once . TRBJ2-7 TRBV11-2 CASRGLSSIEQYF TGTGCCAGCCGGGGGTTAAGCTCGATCGAGCAGTACTTC
. TRBD2 TRBJ2-1 TRBV5-1 CASSSGLAGNNEQFF TGCGCCAGCAGCTCGGGACTAGCGGGGAACAATGAGCAGTTCTTC
many TRBD1 TRBJ2-3 TRBV19 CASSTPGQGADTQYF TGTGCCAGTAGTACCCCGGGACAGGGGGCAGATACGCAGTATTTT
. TRBD1 TRBJ2-7 TRBV19 CASSYGTGAYEQYF TGTGCCAGTAGTTATGGAACAGGGGCCTACGAGCAGTACTTC
. TRBD1 TRBJ1-2 TRBV5-8 CASSWGDRAYGYTF TGTGCCAGCAGCTGGGGGGACAGGGCTTATGGCTACACCTTC
. TRBD1 TRBJ2-7 TRBV9 CASSGNRDREGEQYF TGTGCCAGCAGCGGCAACCGGGACAGGGAGGGGGAGCAGTACTTC
once TRBD1 TRBJ1-1 TRBV6-5 CASSLDRVTEAFF TGTGCCAGCAGCCTCGACAGGGTAACTGAAGCTTTCTTT
. TRBD1 TRBJ2-3 TRBV5-4 CASSRQGTDTQYF TGTGCCAGCAGCCGACAGGGTACAGATACGCAGTATTTT
. TRBD2 TRBJ2-1 TRBV7-3 CASSPLLAPYNEQFF TGTGCCAGCAGCCCTCTACTAGCGCCCTACAATGAGCAGTTCTTC
. . TRBJ2-3 TRBV5-1 CASSLEGVTQYF TGCGCCAGCAGCTTGGAGGGAGTTACGCAGTATTTT
. . TRBJ2-2 TRBV7-7 CASSPSGNTGELFF TGTGCCAGCAGCCCCAGCGGTAACACCGGGGAGCTGTTTTTT
once . TRBJ2-3 TRBV5-1 CASSHGQSTDTQYF TGCGCCAGCAGCCACGGACAAAGCACAGATACGCAGTATTTT
. . TRBJ2-7 TRBV19 CASSGGSSLYEQYF TGTGCCAGTAGTGGGGGGAGCAGCCTTTACGAGCAGTACTTC
. . TRBJ2-3 TRBV9 CASSVEAGALSTDTQYF TGTGCCAGCAGCGTAGAGGCGGGCGCTCTAAGCACAGATACGCAGTATTTT
. TRBD1 TRBJ2-1 TRBV6-5 CASRTGQEYNEQFF TGTGCCAGCAGAACGGGACAGGAGTACAATGAGCAGTTCTTC
. . TRBJ2-7 TRBV6-1 CASMRASYEQYF TGTGCCTCGATGAGGGCCAGCTACGAGCAGTACTTC
. . TRBJ1-4 TRBV30 CAWRTSSRETQGFSNEKLFF TGTGCCTGGAGGACGAGCTCTAGAGAGACGCAGGGGTTTAGTAATGAAAAACTGTTTTTT
once . TRBJ1-2 TRBV5-1 CASSPPGQSGYTF TGCGCCAGCAGCCCCCCGGGACAATCCGGCTACACCTTC
. . TRBJ1-4 TRBV5-1 CASSLGRDGELFF TGCGCCAGCAGCTTGGGGCGGGATGGGGAACTGTTTTTT
. . TRBJ1-1 TRBV27 CASSPIGGTEAFF TGTGCCAGCAGCCCAATCGGGGGAACTGAAGCTTTCTTT
. TRBD2 TRBJ2-1 TRBV7-9 CASKGVAGGTDEQFF TGTGCCAGCAAGGGCGTTGCGGGGGGGACGGATGAGCAGTTCTTC
. . TRBJ2-7 TRBV29-1 CSACGTWDEQYF TGCAGCGCCTGCGGGACCTGGGACGAGCAGTACTTC
. TRBD1 TRBJ2-7 TRBV18 CASSPRQGSSYEQYF TGTGCCAGCTCACCAAGACAGGGGAGCTCCTACGAGCAGTACTTC
many . TRBJ2-3 TRBV7-7 CASSLDYSTDTQYF TGTGCCAGCAGCTTAGACTACAGCACAGATACGCAGTATTTT
few . TRBJ1-1 TRBV6-1 CASTSRENTEAFF TGTGCCAGCACGAGCCGAGAGAACACTGAAGCTTTCTTT
. TRBD1 TRBJ1-2 TRBV19 CASSAQGAIYGYTF TGTGCCAGTAGCGCACAGGGGGCGATCTATGGCTACACCTTC
. TRBD2 TRBJ2-1 TRBV19 CASSTTSGSEQFF TGTGCCAGTAGTACGACTAGCGGTAGTGAGCAGTTCTTC
few TRBD1 TRBJ2-2 TRBV7-9 CASRAETGRGTGELFF TGTGCCAGCAGAGCAGAGACAGGCAGGGGGACCGGGGAGCTGTTTTTT
. TRBD1 TRBJ1-2 TRBV5-1 CASSLRTGAKGCGYTF TGCGCCAGCAGCTTACGGACAGGGGCTAAAGGATGTGGCTACACCTTC
. . TRBJ2-5 TRBV15 CATSSPSRETQYF TGTGCCACCAGCTCTCCCTCGAGAGAGACCCAGTACTTC
. . TRBJ1-2 TRBV28 CASSLDRTYGYTF TGTGCCAGCAGTCTCGACAGGACCTATGGCTACACCTTC
. TRBD2 TRBJ2-5 TRBV2 CASSEMAGGGETQYF TGTGCCAGCAGTGAAATGGCGGGGGGTGGGGAGACCCAGTACTTC
. TRBD1 TRBJ2-7 TRBV6-1 CASSEHTRDRVYEQYF TGTGCCAGCAGTGAACACACCCGGGACAGGGTTTACGAGCAGTACTTC
. . TRBJ2-7 TRBV20-1 CSARVPDEQYF TGCAGTGCTAGAGTCCCCGACGAGCAGTACTTC
. TRBD1 TRBJ1-2 TRBV7-2 CASSVGIRRGPYGYTF TGTGCCAGCAGCGTCGGAATCCGGAGGGGGCCCTATGGCTACACCTTC
. . TRBJ2-5 TRBV5-4 CAARGLVGETQYF TGTGCCGCGCGAGGGTTGGTTGGAGAGACCCAGTACTTC
. . TRBJ1-3 TRBV9 CASRGGYSGNTIYF TGTGCCAGCAGGGGGGGATACTCTGGAAACACCATATATTTT
. . TRBJ2-1 TRBV19 CASTPRRQGSDEQFF TGTGCCAGTACCCCCCGGCGGCAGGGATCGGATGAGCAGTTCTTC
. . TRBJ1-3 TRBV6-1 CASAIREAGNTIYF TGTGCCAGCGCCATTAGAGAAGCTGGAAACACCATATATTTT
. . TRBJ1-3 TRBV2 CASSEPGGNTIYF TGTGCCAGCAGTGAGCCAGGGGGAAACACCATATATTTT
. . TRBJ2-7 TRBV4-2 CASSQAPTGESYEQYF TGTGCCAGCAGCCAAGCCCCTACTGGGGAGTCCTACGAGCAGTACTTC
. TRBD1 TRBJ1-1 TRBV7-6 CASSQGAGTEAFF TGTGCCAGCAGCCAGGGGGCCGGGACTGAAGCTTTCTTT
. . TRBJ2-7 TRBV7-2 CASTDSYGQYF TGTGCCAGCACCGACTCTTACGGGCAGTACTTC